In its sample, the clone carrying this T cell receptor beta chain was seen a few times. The CDR3 runs 15 residues. Germline CDR1 SGHTA, CDR2 FQGNSA. With 1 base removed from V and 1 base from J, the gap between germline ends came to 8 bases. These data are taken from a study of blood T cell repertoires in COVID-19. Across the study: The United States, Italy and Spain supplied acute and convalescent COVID-19 samples.

Which cohort a participant joined came from the clinical history participants gave. Sequencing was performed with immunoSEQ multiplex PCR; in TCRdb, only in-frame clones are kept and a portion is missing. The sample includes about 230,000 clones, about 87% of them seen just once. The receptor was isolated from a woman in her thirties or forties with acute COVID-19. The chain recombines TRBV7-2 with TRBJ1-3; D gene uncertain. Sample: PBMCs or T cells enriched from blood (not recorded which). The CDR3: CASSLDPGSGNTIYF. The CDR3 DNA reads TGTGCCAGCAGCTTAGACCCGGGGTCTGGAAACACCATATATTTT.